Below, one TCR beta chain is given with its context. This clone is considered medium-sized (0.01 to 0.1%). No cognate antigen has been identified for it. Base qualities are missing; no much larger clone stands one base away. For TCRbeta CDR3 sequencing, genomic DNA was extracted from sorted cells using the QIAGEN DNeasy Blood and Tissue Kit. High-throughput TCRbeta CDR3 sequencing, which included PCR amplification with bias correction and internal controls, was done commercially through immunoSEQ. From the authors' description of their analysis: Unique productive TCRbeta sequences were defined by CDR3 nucleotide sequence where primers matched, and otherwise by CDR3 amino acid sequence together with Vbeta and Jbeta genes. Sequences were defined as donor-reactive when expanded at least 5-fold in CFSE-low cells versus unstimulated cells and present at a frequency of at least 0.01% in CFSE-low cells. Repertoire divergence was quantified by Jensen-Shannon divergence using the top 100 TCRbeta sequences ranked by frequency. For samples with multiple sequencing runs, sorting error was corrected in each run separately before the runs were combined. The table comes from immuneACCESS by way of TCRdb, which keeps in-frame sequences with V and J called. Part of the clones is missing from these tables; in studies checked, under half for an unresolved V gene and the rest for unknown reasons. V and J calls and clone size follow that table, whereas D and trimming were derived from the DNA. In all, the sample holds 2,500 to 3,000 clones, and around 40% of those were seen once. The biggest ten clones account for 7% to 8.5% of the sample.

Healthy control blood was obtained either as purchased buffy coats or from healthy volunteers. Healthy control blood was processed to PBMCs by Ficoll density gradient and cryopreserved, and patient PBMCs were collected before and after transplant. The sample comes from a study of Tregs in tolerant kidney transplant recipients (dated by TCRdb to the late 2010s). Background for the entire study: Additional Treg samples were obtained by sorting recipient CD4+CD25+CD127- cells from a roughly 3-day mixed lymphocyte reaction with belatacept, in some cases after a subsequent approximately five-day donor restimulation. During sorting of primary belatacept mixed lymphocyte reaction cultures, recipient cells were distinguished from donor cells with antibodies. TCRbeta sequencing was used in the study to identify donor-specific regulatory T cells before combined kidney and bone marrow transplantation, and the identified cells were then tracked after transplant. TCRbeta repertoire sequencing was used in a few healthy controls to compare several methods for expanding Tregs specific for an allogeneic donor.

What the research found in general, with its limitations: The most biologically relevant and donor-specific TCRbeta repertoire appeared to be identified by expanding Tregs with activated donor B cells. The study was limited by small patient numbers, and the findings need validation in larger populations and under other immunosuppression protocols. Biological reproducibility was not directly addressed, though technical replication error appeared minimal.

V is reduced by 3 bases and J by 10 bases, leaving a spacing of 31 bases between them. The CDR3 spans 18 residues, from the cysteine through the phenylalanine. The CDR3 DNA has 54 bases and is translated from base 1. CDR1 and CDR2 were assigned from the germline V gene as SGHRS and YFSETQ. The receptor was isolated from a human donor in good health. Recombination joined TRBV5-1 with TRBJ1-1, and possibly TRBD1, on 6 matching bases. The specimen was Tregs from blood cultured with allogeneic cells. The CDR3 sequence is CASSSLGGRSPLWYGAFF. The DNA sequence is TGCGCCAGCAGCTCCTTAGGGGGGAGGTCCCCCCTTTGGTATGGAGCTTTCTTT.